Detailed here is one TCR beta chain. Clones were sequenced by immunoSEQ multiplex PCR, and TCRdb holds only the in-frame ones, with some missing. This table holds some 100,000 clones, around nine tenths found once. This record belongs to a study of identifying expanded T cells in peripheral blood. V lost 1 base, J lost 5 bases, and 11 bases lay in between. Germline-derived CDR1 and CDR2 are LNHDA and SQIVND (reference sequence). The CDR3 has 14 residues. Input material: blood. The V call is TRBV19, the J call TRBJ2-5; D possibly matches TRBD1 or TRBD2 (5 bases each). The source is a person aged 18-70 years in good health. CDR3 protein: CASSIVYGAETQYF. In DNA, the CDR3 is TGTGCCAGTAGTATAGTTTACGGGGCGGAGACCCAGTACTTC.